These T cell receptor beta chains were read from a single sample in a study of blood T cells in healthy people across ages. In TCRdb, the 5' RACE reads were re-called with MiXCR into one record per CDR3 protein. The sample includes about 780,000 distinct CDR3 sequences, roughly 25% seen only once; the top ten take around 3%. This sample was shared with a second study, whose subject was T cells of mothers and their children.

The sample taken for sequencing was blood. These receptors all stem from a boy between 10 and 17 years old in good health. The CDR3 runs from the conserved cysteine through the conserved F or W. A D gene is named only where the DNA matches it firmly. Size tells how often a clone was seen (once, few, many) or the class of an expanded clone, and some rows leave it out.

D	J	V	size	DNA	CDR3
-	TRBJ2-7	TRBV6-1	-	TGTGCCAGCAGTGAAACGCCGGAAACATGGACCTCCGAGCAGTACTTC	CASSETPETWTSEQYF
TRBD1	TRBJ1-1	TRBV7-9	-	TGTGCCAGCAGCTCGCCGGGACAGTTAACCAGGAACACTGAAGCTTTCTTT	CASSSPGQLTRNTEAFF
TRBD2	TRBJ2-5	TRBV20-1	-	TGCAGTGCTAGAGATCTGCTAGCGGGGCGGCATCAAGAGACCCAGTACTTC	CSARDLLAGRHQETQYF
-	TRBJ2-5	TRBV21-1	few	TGTGCCAGCAGCGACCCCCGACAGACTCAAGAGACCCAGTACTTC	CASSDPRQTQETQYF
TRBD1	TRBJ1-2	TRBV7-9	few	TGTGCCAGCAGCGGACAGGGTTTGGACTATGGCTACACCTTC	CASSGQGLDYGYTF
-	TRBJ2-7	TRBV2	-	TGTGCCAGCAGTCAAAATGAGCAGTACTTC	CASSQNEQYF
-	TRBJ2-6	TRBV4-2	few	TGTGCCAGCAGCCAAACGGGGGAAGGGACCTCTGGGGCCAACGTCCTGACTTTC	CASSQTGEGTSGANVLTF
-	TRBJ2-7	TRBV5-1	-	TGCGCCAGCAGCCCTGTCATTTCCTACGAGCAGTACTTC	CASSPVISYEQYF
-	TRBJ2-5	TRBV2	-	TGTGCCAGCAGGAAGACAGGAGGAACAGAGACCCAGTACTTC	CASRKTGGTETQYF
-	TRBJ2-7	TRBV6-6	few	TGTGCCAGCACCACGGGTATTGACGAGCAGTACTTC	CASTTGIDEQYF
TRBD2	TRBJ2-7	TRBV9	few	TGTGCCAGCAGCCCCCGGACTAGCGGGGGCCGGGACGAGCAGTACTTC	CASSPRTSGGRDEQYF
-	TRBJ2-6	TRBV18	many	TGTGCCAGCTCACCACAGGATGGGGCCAACGTCCTGACTTTC	CASSPQDGANVLTF